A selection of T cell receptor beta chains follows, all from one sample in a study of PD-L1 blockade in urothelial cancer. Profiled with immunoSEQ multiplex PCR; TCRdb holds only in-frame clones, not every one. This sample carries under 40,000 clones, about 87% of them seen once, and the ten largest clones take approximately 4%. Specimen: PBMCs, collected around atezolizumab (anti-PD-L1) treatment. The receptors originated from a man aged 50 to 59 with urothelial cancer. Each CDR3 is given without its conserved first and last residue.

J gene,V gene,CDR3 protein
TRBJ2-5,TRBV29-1,SVVGATGRETQY
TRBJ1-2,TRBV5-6,ASSPLQANYGYT
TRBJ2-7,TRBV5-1,ASSTTGKTYEQY
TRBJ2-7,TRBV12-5,ASGLVLAGGEQY
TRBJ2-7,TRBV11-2,ASSLSSAVSYEQY
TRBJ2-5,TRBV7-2,ASSEASGRGETQY
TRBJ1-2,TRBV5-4,ASSLWDRNYGYT
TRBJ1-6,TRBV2,ASDSSGNSPLH
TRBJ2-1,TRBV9,ASAGNEQF
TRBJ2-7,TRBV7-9,ASSPSFSYEQY
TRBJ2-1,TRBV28,ASSLGGTHNEQF
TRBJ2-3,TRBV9,ASSPITDTQY
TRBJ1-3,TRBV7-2,ASSLAGPRDGNTIY
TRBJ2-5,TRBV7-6,ASSLGTGGKETQY
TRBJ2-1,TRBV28,ASSLLLAGSYNEQF
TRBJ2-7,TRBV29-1,SVAQGGHEQY
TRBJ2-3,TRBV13,ASSLDRKGRADTQY
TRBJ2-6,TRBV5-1,ASSLARQGFFASGANVLT
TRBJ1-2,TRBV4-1,ASSQAPGGYGYT
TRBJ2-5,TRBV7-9,ASSPGLAGRETQY
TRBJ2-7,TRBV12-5,ASLDRRYEQY
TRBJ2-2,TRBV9,ASSVSLGRVVPNTGELF
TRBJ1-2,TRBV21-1,ARGVRDRGTWSYGYT
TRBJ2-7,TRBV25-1,ASSESRGPDPYEQY
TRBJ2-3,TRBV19,ASSADYDTQY
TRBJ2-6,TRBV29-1,SVPRVGGTGANVLT
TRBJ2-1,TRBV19,ASSTSSGRGFEQF
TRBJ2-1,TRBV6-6,ASSPDNEQF
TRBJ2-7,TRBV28,ASRLAGDHEQY
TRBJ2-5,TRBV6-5,ASRGAWTGAETQY
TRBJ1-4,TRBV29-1,SVGVGLSEKLF
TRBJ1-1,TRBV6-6,ASQEGAGTEAF
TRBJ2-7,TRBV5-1,ASSQRTGPNEQY
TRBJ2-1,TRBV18,ASSLDRVPLLISSYNEQF
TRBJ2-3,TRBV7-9,ASSARRGGTDTQY
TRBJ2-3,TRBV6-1,ASRQGSTDTQY
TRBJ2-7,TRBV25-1,ASSEFDNSYEQY
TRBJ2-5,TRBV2,ASRVRLAGIQETQY
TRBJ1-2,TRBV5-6,ASSLGGQKRGYT
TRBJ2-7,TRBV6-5,ASSYGAGGRGEQY